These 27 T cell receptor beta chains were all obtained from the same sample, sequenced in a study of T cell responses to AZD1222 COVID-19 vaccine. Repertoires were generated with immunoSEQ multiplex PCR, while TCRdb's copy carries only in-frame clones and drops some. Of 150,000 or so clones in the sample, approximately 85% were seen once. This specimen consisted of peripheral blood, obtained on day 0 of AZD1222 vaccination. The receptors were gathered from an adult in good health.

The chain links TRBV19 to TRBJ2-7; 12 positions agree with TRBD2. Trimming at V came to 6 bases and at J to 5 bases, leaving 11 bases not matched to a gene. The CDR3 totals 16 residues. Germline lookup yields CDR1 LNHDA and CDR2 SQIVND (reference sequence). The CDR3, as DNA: TGTGCCAGTAGCAAATCGACTAGCGGGAGTGTGCACGAGCAGTACTTC. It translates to CASSKSTSGSVHEQYF.

The CDR3 sequence: CASKGTPYEQYF. Here the CDR3 DNA reads TGTGCCAGCAAAGGGACTCCGTACGAGCAGTACTTC. This chain links TRBV6-4 with TRBJ2-7; D possibly corresponds to TRBD2 (6 bases). Germline loops: CDR1 MRHNA, CDR2 SNTAGT. V was shortened by 7 bases and J by 4 bases, with 11 bases between the two germline ends. This CDR3 contains 12 residues.

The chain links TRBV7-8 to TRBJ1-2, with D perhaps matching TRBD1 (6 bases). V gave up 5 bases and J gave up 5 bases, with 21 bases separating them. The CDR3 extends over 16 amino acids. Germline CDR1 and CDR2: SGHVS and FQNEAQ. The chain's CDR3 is CASSLEGGKWSYGYTF. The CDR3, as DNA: TGTGCCAGCAGCCTCGAGGGGGGGAAATGGTCTTATGGCTACACCTTC.

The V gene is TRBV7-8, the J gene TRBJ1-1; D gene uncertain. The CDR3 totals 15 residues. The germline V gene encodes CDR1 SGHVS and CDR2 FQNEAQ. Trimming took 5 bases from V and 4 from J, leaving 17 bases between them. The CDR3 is CASSPYGFVGTEAFF. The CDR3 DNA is TGTGCCAGCAGCCCCTACGGGTTTGTGGGCACTGAAGCTTTCTTT.

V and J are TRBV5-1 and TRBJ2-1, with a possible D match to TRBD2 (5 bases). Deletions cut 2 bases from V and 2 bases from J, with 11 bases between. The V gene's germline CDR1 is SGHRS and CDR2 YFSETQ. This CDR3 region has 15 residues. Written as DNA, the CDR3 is TGCGCCAGCAGCTTAGAGGGCCGCACCTACAATGAGCAGTTCTTC. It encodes CASSLEGRTYNEQFF.

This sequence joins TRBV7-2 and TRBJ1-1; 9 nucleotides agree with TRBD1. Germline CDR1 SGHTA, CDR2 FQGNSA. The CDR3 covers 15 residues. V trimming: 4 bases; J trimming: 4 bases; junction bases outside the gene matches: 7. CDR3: CASSSWTGESTEAFF. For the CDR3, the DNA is TGTGCCAGCAGCTCGTGGACAGGGGAGAGCACTGAAGCTTTCTTT.

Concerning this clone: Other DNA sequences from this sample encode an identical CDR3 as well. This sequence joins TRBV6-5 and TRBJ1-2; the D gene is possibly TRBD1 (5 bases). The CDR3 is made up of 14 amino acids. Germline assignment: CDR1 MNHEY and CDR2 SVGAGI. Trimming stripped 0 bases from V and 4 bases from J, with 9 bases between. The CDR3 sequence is CASSYSRGGYGYTF. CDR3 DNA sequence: TGTGCCAGCAGTTACTCGAGGGGAGGCTATGGCTACACCTTC.

The CDR3 DNA is TGTGCCAGCGGGGGTGTGCGTTCCCCACCGAGTGTGCAGTATTTT. Amino acids: CASGGVRSPPSVQYF. The rearrangement links TRBV28 to TRBJ2-3; perhaps D is TRBD1 or TRBD2 (5 bases each). Germline CDR1 and CDR2: MDHEN and SYDVKM. The CDR3 has 15 amino acids. Trimming removed 8 bases at V and 11 bases at J, with 26 bases between.

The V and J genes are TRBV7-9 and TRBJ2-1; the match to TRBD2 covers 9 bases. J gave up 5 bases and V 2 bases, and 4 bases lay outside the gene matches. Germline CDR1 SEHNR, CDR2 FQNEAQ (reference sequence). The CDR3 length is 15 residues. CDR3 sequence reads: CASSLLAGVDNEQFF. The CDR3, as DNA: TGTGCCAGCAGCTTATTAGCGGGGGTGGACAATGAGCAGTTCTTC. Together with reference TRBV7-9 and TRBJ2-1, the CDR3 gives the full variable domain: DTGVSQNPRHKITKRGQNVTFRCDPISEHNRLYWYRQTLGQGPEFLTYFQNEAQLEKSRLLSDRFSAERPKGSFSTLEIQRTEQGDSAMYLCASSLLAGVDNEQFFGPGTRLTVL.

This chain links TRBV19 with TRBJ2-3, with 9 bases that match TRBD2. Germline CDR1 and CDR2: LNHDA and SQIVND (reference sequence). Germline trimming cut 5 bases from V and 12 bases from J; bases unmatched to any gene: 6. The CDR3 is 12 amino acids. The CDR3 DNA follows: TGTGCCAGTAGTCCAATAGCGGGAGCCCAGTATTTT. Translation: CASSPIAGAQYF.

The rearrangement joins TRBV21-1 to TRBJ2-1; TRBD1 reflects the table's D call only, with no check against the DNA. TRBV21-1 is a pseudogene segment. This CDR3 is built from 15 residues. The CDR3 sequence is CASTAQVANYNEQFF. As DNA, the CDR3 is TGTGCCAGCACCGCACAGGTAGCTAACTACAATGAGCAGTTCTTC.

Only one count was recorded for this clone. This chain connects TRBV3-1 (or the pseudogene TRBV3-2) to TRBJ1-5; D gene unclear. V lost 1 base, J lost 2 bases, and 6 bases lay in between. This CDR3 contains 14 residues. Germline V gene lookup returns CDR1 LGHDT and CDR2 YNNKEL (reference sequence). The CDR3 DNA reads TGTGCCAGCAGCCAAGGCTCTGGCAATCAGCCCCAGCATTTT. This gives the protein CASSQGSGNQPQHF.

Written as DNA, the CDR3 is TGTGCCAGCAGTTTTAGAGTTGAAAAACTGTTTTTT. This sequence encodes CASSFRVEKLFF. This sequence joins TRBV28 and TRBJ1-4; no clear D. V lost 3 bases and J lost 7, with 6 bases in between. The length of the CDR3 is 12 residues. Germline V lookup: CDR1 MDHEN, CDR2 SYDVKM. The whole variable domain, remainder taken from reference TRBV28 and TRBJ1-4, is DVKVTQSSRYLVKRTGEKVFLECVQDMDHENMFWYRQDPGLGLRLIYFSYDVKMKEKGDIPEGYSVSREKKERFSLILESASTNQTSMYLCASSFRVEKLFFGSGTQLSVL.

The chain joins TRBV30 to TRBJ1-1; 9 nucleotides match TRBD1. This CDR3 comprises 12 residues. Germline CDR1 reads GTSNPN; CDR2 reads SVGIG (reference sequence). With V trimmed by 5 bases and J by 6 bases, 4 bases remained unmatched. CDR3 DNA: TGTGCCTGGGGGGGACAGGGACCTGAAGCTTTCTTT. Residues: CAWGGQGPEAFF.

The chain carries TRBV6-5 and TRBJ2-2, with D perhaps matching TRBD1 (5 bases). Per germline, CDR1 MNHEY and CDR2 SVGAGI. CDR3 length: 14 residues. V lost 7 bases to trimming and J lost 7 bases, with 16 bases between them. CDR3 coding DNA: TGTGCCAGCAACCGGGCCCCCCAGGGCGGGGAGCTGTTTTTT. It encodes CASNRAPQGGELFF.

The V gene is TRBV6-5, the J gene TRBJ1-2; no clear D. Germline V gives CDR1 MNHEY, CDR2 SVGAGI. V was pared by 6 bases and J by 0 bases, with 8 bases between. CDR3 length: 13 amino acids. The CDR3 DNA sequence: TGTGCCAGCAGCCAACCCTCTAACTATGGCTACACCTTC. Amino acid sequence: CASSQPSNYGYTF.

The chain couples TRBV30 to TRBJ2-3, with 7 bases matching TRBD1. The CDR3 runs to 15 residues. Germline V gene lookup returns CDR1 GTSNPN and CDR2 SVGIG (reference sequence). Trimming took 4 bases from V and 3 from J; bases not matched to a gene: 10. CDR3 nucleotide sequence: TGTGCCTGGATCCCCACAGGGGCAAGGACAGATACGCAGTATTTT. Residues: CAWIPTGARTDTQYF.

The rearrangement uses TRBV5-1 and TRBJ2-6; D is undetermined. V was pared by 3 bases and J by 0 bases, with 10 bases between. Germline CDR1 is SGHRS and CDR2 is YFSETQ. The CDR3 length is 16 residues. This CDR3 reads CASSSSSRSGANVLTF. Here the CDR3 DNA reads TGCGCCAGCAGCTCCTCCTCCCGCTCTGGGGCCAACGTCCTGACTTTC.

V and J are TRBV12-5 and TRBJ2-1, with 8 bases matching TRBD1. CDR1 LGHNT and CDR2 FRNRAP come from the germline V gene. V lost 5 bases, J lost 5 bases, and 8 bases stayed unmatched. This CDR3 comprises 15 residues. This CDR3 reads CASGDRGPENNEQFF. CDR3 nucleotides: TGTGCTAGTGGTGACAGGGGTCCGGAAAACAATGAGCAGTTCTTC.

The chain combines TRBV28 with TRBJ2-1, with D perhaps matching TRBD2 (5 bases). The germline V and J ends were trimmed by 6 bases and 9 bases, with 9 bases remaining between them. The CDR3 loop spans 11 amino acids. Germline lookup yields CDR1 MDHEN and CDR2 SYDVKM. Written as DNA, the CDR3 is TGTGCCAGCAGGGGAGAGGGTGAGCAGTTCTTC. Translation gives CASRGEGEQFF.

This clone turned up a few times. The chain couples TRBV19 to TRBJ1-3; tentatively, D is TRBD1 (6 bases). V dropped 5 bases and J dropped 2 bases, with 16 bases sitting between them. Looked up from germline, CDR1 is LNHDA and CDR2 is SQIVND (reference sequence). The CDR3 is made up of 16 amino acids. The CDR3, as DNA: TGTGCCAGTAGTGAGGGGACACAACTGACTGGAAACACCATATATTTT. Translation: CASSEGTQLTGNTIYF.

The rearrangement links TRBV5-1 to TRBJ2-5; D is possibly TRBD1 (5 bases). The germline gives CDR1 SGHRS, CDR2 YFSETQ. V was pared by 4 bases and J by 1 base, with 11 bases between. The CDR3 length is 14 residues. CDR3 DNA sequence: TGCGCCAGCAGCCCGGACACGACCCAAGAGACCCAGTACTTC. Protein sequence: CASSPDTTQETQYF. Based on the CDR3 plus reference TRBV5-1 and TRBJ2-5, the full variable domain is KAGVTQTPRYLIKTRGQQVTLSCSPISGHRSVSWYQQTPGQGLQFLFEYFSETQRNKGNFPGRFSGRQFSNSRSEMNVSTLELGDSALYLCASSPDTTQETQYFGPGTRLLVL.

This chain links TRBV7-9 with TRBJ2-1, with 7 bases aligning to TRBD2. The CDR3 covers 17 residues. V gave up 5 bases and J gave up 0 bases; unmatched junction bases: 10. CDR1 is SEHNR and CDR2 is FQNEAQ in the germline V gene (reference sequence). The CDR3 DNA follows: TGTGCCAGCAGCCCCCTGGGAGGCGGGAGCTCCTACAATGAGCAGTTCTTC. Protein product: CASSPLGGGSSYNEQFF.

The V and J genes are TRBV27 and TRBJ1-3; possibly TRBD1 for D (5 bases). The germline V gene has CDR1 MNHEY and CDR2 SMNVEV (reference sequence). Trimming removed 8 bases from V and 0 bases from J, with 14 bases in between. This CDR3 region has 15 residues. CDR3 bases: TGTGCCAGCGGCCTGACAGATTACTCTGGAAACACCATATATTTT. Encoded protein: CASGLTDYSGNTIYF.

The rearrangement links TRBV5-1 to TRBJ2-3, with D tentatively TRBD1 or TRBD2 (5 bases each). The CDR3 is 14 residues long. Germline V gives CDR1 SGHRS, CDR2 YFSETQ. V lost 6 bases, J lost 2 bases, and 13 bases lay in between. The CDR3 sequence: CASKRDGLTDTQYF. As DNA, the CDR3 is TGCGCCAGCAAAAGGGACGGACTCACAGATACGCAGTATTTT.

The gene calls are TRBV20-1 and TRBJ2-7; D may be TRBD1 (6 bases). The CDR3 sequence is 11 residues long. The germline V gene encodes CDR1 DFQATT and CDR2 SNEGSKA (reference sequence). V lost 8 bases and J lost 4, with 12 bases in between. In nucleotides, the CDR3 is TGCAGTTCGCTTCAGGGGTACGAGCAGTACTTC. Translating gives CSSLQGYEQYF.

CDR3 nucleotide sequence: TGTGCCAGCAGTCTGACAGGGGTCCCCGGGGAGCTGTTTTTT. This sequence encodes CASSLTGVPGELFF. The chain has TRBV2 and TRBJ2-2; 8 nucleotides match TRBD1. Germline V gives CDR1 SNHLY, CDR2 FYNNEI. V dropped 5 bases and J dropped 6; count of bases not matched to a gene: 5. The CDR3 loop spans 14 amino acids.